This entry describes one T cell receptor beta chain. This clonotype was recorded at least ten times. Its recognized antigen is unknown. Base qualities were left out, and no much larger clone turns up one base away. For the unsorted PBMC libraries, 2 million PBMCs were stored in RNAlater at -80 degrees C until RNA extraction and were used to generate the libraries. The multiple sclerosis patients were enrolled in a US clinical protocol that evaluated disease progression with magnetic resonance imaging. PBMCs were separated from peripheral blood using Ficoll-Hypaque density gradient centrifugation and then cryopreserved in liquid nitrogen. The sample belongs to a study of neurological immune-mediated disorders (dated by TCRdb to about 2019). Some background on the complete study: Of the roughly 34 multiple sclerosis patients, approximately 31 had relapsing-remitting MS and 3 had secondary progressive MS. Using UMI-based sequencing, the study compared peripheral blood TCR-beta repertoires from patients with HTLV-I-associated myelopathy (HAM/TSP), patients with multiple sclerosis, and healthy controls. The roughly 110 TCR-beta libraries covered PBMC samples along with longitudinal samples, technical triplicates, and paired sorted CD4+ and CD8+ T-cell subsets. The cohort included around 70 subjects: approximately 14 with HAM/TSP, some 35 with multiple sclerosis, and around 20 healthy controls. The study at large found these results: Repertoires from 18 of 34 MS patients were grouped by phylogenetic analysis into a cluster of related CDR3 sequences, suggesting a possible repertoire-level signature. No identical CDR3 amino acid sequences were shared among expanded clones across subjects, suggesting private TCR-beta repertoires in all groups. TCR clonal expansion was highest in HAM/TSP patients and lowest in MS patients, with MS patients falling below even healthy controls. No clinical or MRI features were associated with the MS cluster, and the authors said that larger cohorts are needed.

The V and J ends are trimmed by 3 bases and 2 bases, leaving 14 bases between them. Based on the germline V gene (reference sequence), the CDR1 and CDR2 sequences are DFQATT and SNEGSKA. The CDR3 goes from the cysteine to the phenylalanine over 14 residues. Only the CDR3 part of the read is kept: 42 bases, read in frame from the first base. To synthesize cDNA, template-switch 5'RACE was performed with a primer carrying a 10-nucleotide random unique molecular identifier so that each TCR transcript was tagged. Every sequencing run yielded over 200 million TCR-beta sequences covering 15-18 subjects. The RNeasy kit was used to extract total RNA. Using the KAPA Real-time Library Amplification kit, TCR-beta VDJ regions were amplified with primers for the TCR constant region and the 5'RACE anchor. A first PCR added sample indexes and Illumina adaptors, after which a second PCR increased the library yield. After purification with Ampure beads, the TCR product of roughly 650 bp was size-selected on a 2% E-gel SizeSelection system. Before pooling, libraries had their quality checked on a Bioanalyzer, their concentration measured with Qubit, and their quantity determined with the Kapa Library Quantification kit. An Illumina HiSeq 2500 sequenced the libraries paired-end 2 x 150 bp. To increase sequence diversity, roughly 24-30% phiX was spiked into each library pool. For the original study's pipeline: Quality-filtered reads were processed with the UMI-based MiGEC pipeline, and over 75% of raw TCR sequences were removed by the MiGEC pipeline during error correction. VDJ genes were aligned to IMGT germline references, and clonotypes were defined by unique CDR3 amino acid sequence plus V-J genes. Clonal expansion, Shannon diversity, and CDR3 relatedness (CalcPairwiseDistances, ClusterSamples) were evaluated with VDJtools, and phylogenetic trees were built with CLCbio workbench. Clones with at least 8 unique UMIs were defined as expanded, with this threshold being based on coefficient-of-variation modelling across technical triplicates. TCRdb cleaned the public reads at Q25 with fastp, built clones with MiXCR and kept in-frame beta chains. Each CDR3 protein appears once, grouped with its most common genes and DNA. The V and J calls follow TCRdb's processing rather than the paper's. The sample contains roughly 28,000 distinct CDR3 sequences, around 3.4% of them found a single time. The ten largest make up 6% to 7.5% of the sample.

Sequences were obtained from PBMCs. The sequence links TRBV20-1 to TRBJ2-7, with the D gene not confidently named. The TCR comes from a woman aged 25 to 39 with multiple sclerosis. The CDR3 sequence is CSASRGPKAYEQYF. The nucleotide sequence reads as follows: TGCAGTGCTAGTAGAGGACCGAAGGCCTACGAGCAGTACTTC.